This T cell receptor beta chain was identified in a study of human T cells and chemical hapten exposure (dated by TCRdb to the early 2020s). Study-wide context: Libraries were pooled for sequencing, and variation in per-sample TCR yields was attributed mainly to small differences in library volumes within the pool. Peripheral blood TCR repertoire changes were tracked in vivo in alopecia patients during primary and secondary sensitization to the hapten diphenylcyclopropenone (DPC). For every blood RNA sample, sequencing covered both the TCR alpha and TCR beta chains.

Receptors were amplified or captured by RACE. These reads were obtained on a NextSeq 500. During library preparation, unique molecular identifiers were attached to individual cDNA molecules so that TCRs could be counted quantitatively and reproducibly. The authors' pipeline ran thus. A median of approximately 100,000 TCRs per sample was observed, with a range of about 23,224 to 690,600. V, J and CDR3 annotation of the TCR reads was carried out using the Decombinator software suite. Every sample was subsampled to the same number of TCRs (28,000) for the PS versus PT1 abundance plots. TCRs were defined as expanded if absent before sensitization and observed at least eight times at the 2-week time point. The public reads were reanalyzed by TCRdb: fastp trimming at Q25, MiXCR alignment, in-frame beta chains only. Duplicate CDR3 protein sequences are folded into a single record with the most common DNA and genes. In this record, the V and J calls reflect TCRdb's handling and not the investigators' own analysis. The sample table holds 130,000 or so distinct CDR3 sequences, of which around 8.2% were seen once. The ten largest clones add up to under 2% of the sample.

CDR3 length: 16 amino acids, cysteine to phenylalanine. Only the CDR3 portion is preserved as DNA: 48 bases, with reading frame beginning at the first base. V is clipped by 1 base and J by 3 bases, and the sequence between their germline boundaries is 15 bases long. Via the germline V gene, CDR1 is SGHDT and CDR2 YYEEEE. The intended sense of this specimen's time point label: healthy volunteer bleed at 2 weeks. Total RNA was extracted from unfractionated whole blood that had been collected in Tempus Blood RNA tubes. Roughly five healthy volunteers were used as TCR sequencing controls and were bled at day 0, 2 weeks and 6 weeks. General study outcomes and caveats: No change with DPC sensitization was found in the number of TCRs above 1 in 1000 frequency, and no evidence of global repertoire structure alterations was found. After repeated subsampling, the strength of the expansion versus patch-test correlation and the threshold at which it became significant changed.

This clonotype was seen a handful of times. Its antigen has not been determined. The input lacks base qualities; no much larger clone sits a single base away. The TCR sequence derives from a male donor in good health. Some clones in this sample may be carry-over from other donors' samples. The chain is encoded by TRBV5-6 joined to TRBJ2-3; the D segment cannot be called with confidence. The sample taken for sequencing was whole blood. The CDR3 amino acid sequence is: CASSLPGNVKTDTQYF. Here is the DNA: TGTGCCAGCAGCTTGCCTGGGAATGTTAAAACAGATACGCAGTATTTT.